This T cell receptor (beta chain) was recovered during a study of blood T cell repertoires in COVID-19. At the level of the study: Spain, Italy and the United States supplied samples that represented acute and convalescent COVID-19. Nucleic acid was either cDNA or gDNA, and it came from T cells, B-cell-depleted T cells, or PBMCs.

The V and J ends lost 5 bases and 8 bases, in that order; junction bases with no gene match: 11. The CDR3 has 15 residues. CDR1 and CDR2 (germline): SGHNT, YYREEE (reference sequence). Seattle cases were enrolled at active infection and followed longitudinally. Original data processing: Reference gene primer amplification in the assay estimated nucleated cell counts. TCRdb's copy holds only in-frame clones and misses some; the assay was immunoSEQ multiplex PCR. The V and J calls and clone size were taken over from that table, and D and trimming were inferred from the DNA. The table lists fewer than 350,000 clones, about nine tenths of them singletons.

V and J are TRBV5-4 and TRBJ2-3, with 10 nucleotides matching TRBD1. This receptor was taken from a woman aged 25 to 39 with COVID-19, enrolled during active disease. The sequencing sample was made of peripheral blood. Written as DNA, the CDR3 is TGTGCCAGCAGTTATATCCGGGACAGGGGAGGTACGCAGTATTTT. Translated: CASSYIRDRGGTQYF.